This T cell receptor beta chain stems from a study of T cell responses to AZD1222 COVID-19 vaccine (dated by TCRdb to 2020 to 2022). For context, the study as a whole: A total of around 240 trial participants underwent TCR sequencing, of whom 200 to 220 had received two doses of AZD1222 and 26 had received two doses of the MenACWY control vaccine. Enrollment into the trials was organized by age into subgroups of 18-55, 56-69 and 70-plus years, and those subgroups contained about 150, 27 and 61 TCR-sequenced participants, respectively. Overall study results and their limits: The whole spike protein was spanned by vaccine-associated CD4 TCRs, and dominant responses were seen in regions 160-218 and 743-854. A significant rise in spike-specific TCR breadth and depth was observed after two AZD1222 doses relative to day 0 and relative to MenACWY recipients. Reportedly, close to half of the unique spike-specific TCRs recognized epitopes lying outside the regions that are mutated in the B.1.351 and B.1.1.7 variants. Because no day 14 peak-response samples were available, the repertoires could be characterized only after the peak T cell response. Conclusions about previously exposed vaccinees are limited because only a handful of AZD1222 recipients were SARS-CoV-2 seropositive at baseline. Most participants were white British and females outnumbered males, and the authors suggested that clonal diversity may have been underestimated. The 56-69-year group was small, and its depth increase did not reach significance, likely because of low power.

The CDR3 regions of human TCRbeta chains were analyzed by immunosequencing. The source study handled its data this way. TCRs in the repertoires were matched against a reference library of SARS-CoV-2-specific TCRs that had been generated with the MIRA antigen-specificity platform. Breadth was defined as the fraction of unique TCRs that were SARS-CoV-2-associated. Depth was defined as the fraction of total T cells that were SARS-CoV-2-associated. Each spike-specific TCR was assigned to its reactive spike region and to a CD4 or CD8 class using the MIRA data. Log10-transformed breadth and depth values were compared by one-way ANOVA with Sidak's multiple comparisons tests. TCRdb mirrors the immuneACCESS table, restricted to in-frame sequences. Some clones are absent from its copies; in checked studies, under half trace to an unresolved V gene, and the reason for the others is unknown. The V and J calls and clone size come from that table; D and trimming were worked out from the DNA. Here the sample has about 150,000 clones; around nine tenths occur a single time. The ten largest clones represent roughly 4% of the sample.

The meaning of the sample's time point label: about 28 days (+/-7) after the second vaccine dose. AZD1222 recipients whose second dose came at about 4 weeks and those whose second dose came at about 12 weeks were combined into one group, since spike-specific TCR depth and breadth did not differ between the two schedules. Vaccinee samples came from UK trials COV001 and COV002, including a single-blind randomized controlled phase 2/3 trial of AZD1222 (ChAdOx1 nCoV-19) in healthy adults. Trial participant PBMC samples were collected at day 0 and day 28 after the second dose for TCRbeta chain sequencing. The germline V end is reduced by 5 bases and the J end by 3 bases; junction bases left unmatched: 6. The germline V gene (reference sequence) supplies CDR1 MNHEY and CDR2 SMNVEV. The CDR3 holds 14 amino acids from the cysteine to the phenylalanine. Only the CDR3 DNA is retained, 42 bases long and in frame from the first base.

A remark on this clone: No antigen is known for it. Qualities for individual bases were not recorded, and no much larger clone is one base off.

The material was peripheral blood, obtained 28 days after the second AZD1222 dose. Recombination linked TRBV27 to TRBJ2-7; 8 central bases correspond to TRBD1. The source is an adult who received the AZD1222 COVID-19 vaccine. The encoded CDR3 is CASSTRTGNYEQYF. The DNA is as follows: TGTGCCAGCAGTACCCGGACAGGGAACTACGAGCAGTACTTC.